This TCR beta chain was sequenced in a study of shared T cell receptors in the human thymus. Some clones are missing from TCRdb's copy, which holds only in-frame ones; the method was immunoSEQ multiplex PCR. Among over 450,000 clones listed, about 84% were seen once. Separately, the same data were catalogued under a study of human thymus T cells. According to that study: The source of the thymus tissue was resections taken during corrective heart surgery. Use of V and J genes seemed skewed within the thymic and blood repertoires. Thymic repertoires from unrelated individuals overlapped highly, related research reported.

The sample comprised thymocytes. This TCR came from a boy younger than two with a congenital heart defect.

CDR3 residues: CASNPWTSGLQETQYF. The DNA of the CDR3 is TGTGCCAGCAACCCCTGGACTAGCGGGCTCCAAGAGACCCAGTACTTC. The rearrangement links TRBV9 to TRBJ2-5; 11 bases map to TRBD2. The CDR3 sequence is 16 residues long. Per germline, CDR1 SGDLS and CDR2 YYNGEE. V shed 6 bases and J 1 base; nucleotides not matched to a gene: 8.